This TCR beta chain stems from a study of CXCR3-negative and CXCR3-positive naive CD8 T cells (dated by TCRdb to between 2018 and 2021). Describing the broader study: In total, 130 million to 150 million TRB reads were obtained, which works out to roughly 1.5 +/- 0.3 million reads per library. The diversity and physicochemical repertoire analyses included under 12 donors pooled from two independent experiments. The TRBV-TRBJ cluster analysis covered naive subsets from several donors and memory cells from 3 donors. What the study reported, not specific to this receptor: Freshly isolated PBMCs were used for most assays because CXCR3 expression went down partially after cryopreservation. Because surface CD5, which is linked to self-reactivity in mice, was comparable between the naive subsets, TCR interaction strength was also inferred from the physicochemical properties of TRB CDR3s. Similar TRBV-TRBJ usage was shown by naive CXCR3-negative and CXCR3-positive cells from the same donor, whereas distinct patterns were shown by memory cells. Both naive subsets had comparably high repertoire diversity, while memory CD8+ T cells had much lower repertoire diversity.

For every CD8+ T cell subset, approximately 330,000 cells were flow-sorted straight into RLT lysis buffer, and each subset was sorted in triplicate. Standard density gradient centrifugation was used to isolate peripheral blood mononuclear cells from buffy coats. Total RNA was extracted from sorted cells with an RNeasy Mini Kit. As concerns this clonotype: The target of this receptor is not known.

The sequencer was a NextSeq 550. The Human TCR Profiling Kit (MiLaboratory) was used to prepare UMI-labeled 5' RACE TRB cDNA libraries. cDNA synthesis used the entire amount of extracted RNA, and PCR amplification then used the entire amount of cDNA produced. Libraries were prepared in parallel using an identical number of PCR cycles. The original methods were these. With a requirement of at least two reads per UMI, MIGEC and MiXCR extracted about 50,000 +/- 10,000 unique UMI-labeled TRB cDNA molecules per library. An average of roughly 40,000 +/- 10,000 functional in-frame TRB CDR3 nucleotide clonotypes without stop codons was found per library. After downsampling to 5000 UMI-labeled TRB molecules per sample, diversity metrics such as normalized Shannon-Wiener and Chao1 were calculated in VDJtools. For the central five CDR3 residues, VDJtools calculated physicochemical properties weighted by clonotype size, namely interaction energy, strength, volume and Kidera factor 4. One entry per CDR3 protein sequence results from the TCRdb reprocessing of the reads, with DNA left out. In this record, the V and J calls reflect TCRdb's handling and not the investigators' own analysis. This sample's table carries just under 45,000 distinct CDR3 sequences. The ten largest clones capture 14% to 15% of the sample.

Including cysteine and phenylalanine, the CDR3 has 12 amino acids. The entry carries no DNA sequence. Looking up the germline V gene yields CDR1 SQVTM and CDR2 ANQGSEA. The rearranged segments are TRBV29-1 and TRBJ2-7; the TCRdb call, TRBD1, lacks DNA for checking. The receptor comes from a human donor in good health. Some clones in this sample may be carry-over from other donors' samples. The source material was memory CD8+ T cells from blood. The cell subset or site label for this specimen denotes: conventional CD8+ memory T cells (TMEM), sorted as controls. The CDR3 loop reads CSVVGDRHEQYF.